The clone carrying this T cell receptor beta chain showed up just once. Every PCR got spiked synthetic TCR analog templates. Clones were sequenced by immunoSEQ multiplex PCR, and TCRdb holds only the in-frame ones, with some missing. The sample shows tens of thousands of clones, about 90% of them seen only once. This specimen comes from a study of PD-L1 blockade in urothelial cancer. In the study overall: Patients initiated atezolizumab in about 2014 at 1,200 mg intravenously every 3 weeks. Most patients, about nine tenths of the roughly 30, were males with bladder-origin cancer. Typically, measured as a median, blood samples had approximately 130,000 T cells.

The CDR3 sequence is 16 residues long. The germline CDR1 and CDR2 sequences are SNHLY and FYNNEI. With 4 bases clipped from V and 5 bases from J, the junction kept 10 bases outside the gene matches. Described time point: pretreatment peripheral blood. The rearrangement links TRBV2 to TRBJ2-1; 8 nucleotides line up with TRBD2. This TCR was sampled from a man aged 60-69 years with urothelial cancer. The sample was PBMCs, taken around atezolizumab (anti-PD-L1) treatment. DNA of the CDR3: TGTGCCAGCAGTGTTTTAGGAGCGGGGGTGAACAATGAGCAGTTCTTC. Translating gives CASSVLGAGVNNEQFF. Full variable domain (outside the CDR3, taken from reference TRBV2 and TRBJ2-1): EPEVTQTPSHQVTQMGQEVILRCVPISNHLYFYWYRQILGQKVEFLVSFYNNEISEKSEIFDDQFSVERPDGSNFTLKIRSTKLEDSAMYFCASSVLGAGVNNEQFFGPGTRLTVL.